This entry concerns a single T cell receptor beta chain. Its recognized antigen is unknown. Base qualities were left out, and no much larger clone turns up one base away. The CDR3 contains 18 residues, cysteine and phenylalanine counted. The read is trimmed to its CDR3 DNA, 54 bases read in frame from base 1. The CDR1 and CDR2 encoded by the germline V gene (reference sequence) are LNHDA and SQIVND. Trimming takes 4 bases off V and 6 bases off J; junction bases not matched to a gene: 16. The sample belongs to a study of shared clonotypes between healthy human individuals (dated by TCRdb to about 2020). Regarding the research as a whole: The cohort included a few men and two women between 18 and 49 years of age. For each donor, CD4 naive and CD4 memory were each run on three plates, CD8 naive on two plates, and CD8 memory on one plate. To estimate repertoire size and how much clonotype sharing occurs between individuals, the study deeply sequenced the blood TCR repertoires of about 5 healthy adults. To increase sequencing depth and limit assay-specific biases, different laboratories used diverse techniques to prepare libraries and sequence TCR repertoires. Leukapheresis yielded between about 0.94 and 10 billion PBMCs per donor. General findings and caveats noted by the study authors: Compared with non-shared clonotypes, clonotypes shared by all four sorted-subset donors had higher generation probabilities. Naive subsets generally had larger estimated clonotype richness than memory subsets. Sampling was limited to blood, and TCR repertoires in tissue likely differ from TCR repertoires in blood. Rarefaction of sorted-subset datasets indicated incomplete sequencing despite the large sequencing depth. When a few donors were compared, the shared fraction of clonotypes was around 5.1% for naive CD4, approximately 3.3% for naive CD8, 2% to 2.5% for memory CD4, and around 0.4% for memory CD8. Because the study included only a small number of donors, the genetic and exposure-history diversity represented was limited. Pairwise subsampling led to the expectation that sequencing depth would affect the degree of clonotype sharing among donors.

Healthy HIV-negative adults with no recently reported acute infections or vaccinations were included as donors. Every donor was a Caucasian adult residing in Nashville, Tennessee, USA. Magnetic negative selection was used to enrich CD4+ T cells, after which naive cells were positively selected on CD45RA and the negative fraction became the memory subset. After blood collection by leukapheresis, PBMCs were isolated using Ficoll-Histopaque density gradient centrifugation and then cryopreserved in the vapor phase of liquid nitrogen. Analytical flow cytometry was used to check the purity and quantity of each magnetically sorted T cell population. From each sorted fraction, genomic DNA was isolated and quantified by UV absorbance on a Nanodrop 2000c. Using the deep immunoSEQ assay, multiplex PCR amplified TCR CDR3 regions from genomic DNA. Extracted genomic DNA from each cell subset was distributed evenly across all wells of several immunoSEQ 96-well plates, and each plate was treated as a replicate. For sorted subsets, each replicate PCR was loaded with roughly 200 ng genomic DNA, equivalent to some 27,000 T cell genomes. Purified libraries were measured with a Qubit 3.0 fluorometer, size-checked on a Bioanalyzer 2100, and measured again with the KAPA Library Quantification kit. Each immunoSEQ 96-well plate was sequenced on its own single-read 150-cycle Illumina NextSeq 550 flow cell. The authors' pipeline ran thus. The immunoSEQ output contained only junctional sequences without quality scores, so filtering could not match that applied to full-length reads. To assign V/J genes and CDR3, sequences were annotated against IMGT germline references using PyIR, a Python wrapper for IgBLAST v1.9. Any read was removed if the V/J assignment was weak (E-value above 1e-6), the CDR3 was missing, or the read contained stop codons, out-of-frame junctions, or ambiguous translated residues. V3J clonotypes were defined by identical inferred V gene, J gene, and CDR3 amino acid sequence. To compute the percentage overlap between repertoires, the number of shared unique clonotypes was divided by the size of the smaller repertoire. RTK rarefaction, the Chao1 estimator, and Recon v2.1 estimates of unobserved clonotypes were used to assess repertoire richness. Generation probabilities for all TCRbeta clonotypes obtained by the gDNA method from several donors were computed using OLGA. TCRdb took over this immuneACCESS table, retaining in-frame rearrangements with V and J assigned. Such tables are incomplete; in checked studies, under half of the missing clones stem from an unresolved V gene, and the remainder is unexplained. That table supplies the V and J calls and clone size; D and trimming were determined from the DNA. Present in this sample are under 650,000 clones, approximately 95% of which were seen just once. The ten largest clonotypes hold under 0.06% of the sample.

The sample comprised naive CD4+ T cells sorted from blood. The cell subset or site tag for this specimen amounts to: CD45RA+ positively selected. The receptor was isolated from a woman in her twenties or thirties in good health. The V and J segments used are TRBV19 and TRBJ2-2; 8 of the junction bases match TRBD2. This receptor carries the CDR3 CASSNLPSGGRSAGELFF. The nucleotides read TGTGCCAGTAGTAACCTACCCTCTGGCGGGAGGTCCGCCGGGGAGCTGTTTTTT.